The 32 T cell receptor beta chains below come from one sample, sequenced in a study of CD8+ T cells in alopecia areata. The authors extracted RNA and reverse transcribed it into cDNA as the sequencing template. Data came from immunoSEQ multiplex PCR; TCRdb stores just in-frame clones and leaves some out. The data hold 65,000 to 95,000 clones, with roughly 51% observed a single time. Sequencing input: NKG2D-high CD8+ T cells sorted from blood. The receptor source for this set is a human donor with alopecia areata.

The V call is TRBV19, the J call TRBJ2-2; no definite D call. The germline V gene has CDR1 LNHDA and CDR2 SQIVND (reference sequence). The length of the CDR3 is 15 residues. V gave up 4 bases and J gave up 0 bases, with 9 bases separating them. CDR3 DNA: TGTGCCAGTAGTAAACACCCAGCGAACACCGGGGAGCTGTTTTTT. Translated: CASSKHPANTGELFF. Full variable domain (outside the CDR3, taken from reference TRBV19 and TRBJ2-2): DGGITQSPKYLFRKEGQNVTLSCEQNLNHDAMYWYRQDPGQGLRLIYYSQIVNDFQKGDIAEGYSVSREKKESFPLTVTSAQKNPTAFYLCASSKHPANTGELFFGEGSRLTVL.

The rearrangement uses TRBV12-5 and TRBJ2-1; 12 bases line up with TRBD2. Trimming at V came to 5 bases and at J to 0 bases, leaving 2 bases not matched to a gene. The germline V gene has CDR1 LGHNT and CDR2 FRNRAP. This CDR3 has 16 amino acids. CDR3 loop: CASGPSGGASYNEQFF. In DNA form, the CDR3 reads TGTGCTAGTGGTCCTAGCGGGGGGGCCTCCTACAATGAGCAGTTCTTC.

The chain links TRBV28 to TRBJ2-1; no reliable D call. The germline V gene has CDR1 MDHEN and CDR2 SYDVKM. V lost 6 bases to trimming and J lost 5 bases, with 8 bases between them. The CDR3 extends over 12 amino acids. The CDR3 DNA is TGTGCCAGCAGCTCTGATAACAATGAGCAGTTCTTC. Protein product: CASSSDNNEQFF. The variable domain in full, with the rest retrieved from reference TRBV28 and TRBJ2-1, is DVKVTQSSRYLVKRTGEKVFLECVQDMDHENMFWYRQDPGLGLRLIYFSYDVKMKEKGDIPEGYSVSREKKERFSLILESASTNQTSMYLCASSSDNNEQFFGPGTRLTVL.

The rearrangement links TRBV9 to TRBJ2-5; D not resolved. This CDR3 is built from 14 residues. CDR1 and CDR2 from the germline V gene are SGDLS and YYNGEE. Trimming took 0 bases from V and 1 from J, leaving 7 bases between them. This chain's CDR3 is CASSVGGSQETQYF. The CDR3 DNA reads TGTGCCAGCAGCGTAGGGGGTAGCCAAGAGACCCAGTACTTC.

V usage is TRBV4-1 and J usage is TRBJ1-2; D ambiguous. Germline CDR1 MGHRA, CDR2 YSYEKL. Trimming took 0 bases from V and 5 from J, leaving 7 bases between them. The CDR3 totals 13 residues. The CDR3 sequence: CASSQDPGYGYTF. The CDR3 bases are TGCGCCAGCAGCCAAGACCCGGGGTATGGCTACACCTTC.

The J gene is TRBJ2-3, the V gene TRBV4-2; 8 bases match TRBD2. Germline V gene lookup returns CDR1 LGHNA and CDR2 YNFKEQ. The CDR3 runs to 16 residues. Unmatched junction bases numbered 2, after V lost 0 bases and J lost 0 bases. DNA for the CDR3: TGTGCCAGCAGCCAAGAACTAGCGGAAAGCACAGATACGCAGTATTTT. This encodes CASSQELAESTDTQYF.

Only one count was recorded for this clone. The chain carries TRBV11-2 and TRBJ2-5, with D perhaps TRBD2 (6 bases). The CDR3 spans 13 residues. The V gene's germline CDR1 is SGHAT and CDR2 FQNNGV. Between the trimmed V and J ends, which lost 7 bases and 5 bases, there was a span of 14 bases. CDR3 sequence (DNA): TGTGCCAGCAAGCGGGCGTCATTGGAGACCCAGTACTTC. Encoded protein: CASKRASLETQYF.

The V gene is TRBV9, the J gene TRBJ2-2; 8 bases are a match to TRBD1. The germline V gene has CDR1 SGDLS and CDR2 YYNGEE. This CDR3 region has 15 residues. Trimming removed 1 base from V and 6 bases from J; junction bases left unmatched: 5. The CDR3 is CASSVHQQGAGELFF. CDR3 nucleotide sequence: TGTGCCAGCAGCGTACACCAACAGGGGGCCGGGGAGCTGTTTTTT.

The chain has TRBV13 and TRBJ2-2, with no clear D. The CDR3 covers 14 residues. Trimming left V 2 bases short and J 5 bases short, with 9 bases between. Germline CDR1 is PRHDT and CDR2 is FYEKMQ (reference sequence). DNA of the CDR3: TGTGCCAGCAGCTTAACGTCTTCGACCGGGGAGCTGTTTTTT. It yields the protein CASSLTSSTGELFF.

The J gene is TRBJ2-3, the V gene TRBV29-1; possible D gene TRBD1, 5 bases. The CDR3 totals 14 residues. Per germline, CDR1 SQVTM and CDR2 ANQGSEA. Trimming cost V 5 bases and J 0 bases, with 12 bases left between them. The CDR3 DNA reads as TGCAGCGTTCCAGCCCCAGGGAGCACAGATACGCAGTATTTT. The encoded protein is CSVPAPGSTDTQYF.

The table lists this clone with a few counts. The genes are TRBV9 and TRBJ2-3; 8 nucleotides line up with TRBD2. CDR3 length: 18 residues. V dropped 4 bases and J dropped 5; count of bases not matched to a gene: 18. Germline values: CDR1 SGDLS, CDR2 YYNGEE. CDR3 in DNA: TGTGCCAGCAGCCCTTTCCCAGCCCTTAGCGGGGTGGGAGATACGCAGTATTTT. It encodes CASSPFPALSGVGDTQYF. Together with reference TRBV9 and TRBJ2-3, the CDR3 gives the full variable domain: DSGVTQTPKHLITATGQRVTLRCSPRSGDLSVYWYQQSLDQGLQFLIQYYNGEERAKGNILERFSAQQFPDLHSELNLSSLELGDSALYFCASSPFPALSGVGDTQYFGPGTRLTVL.

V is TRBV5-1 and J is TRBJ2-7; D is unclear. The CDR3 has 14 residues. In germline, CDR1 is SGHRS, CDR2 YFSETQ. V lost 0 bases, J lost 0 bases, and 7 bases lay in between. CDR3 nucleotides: TGCGCCAGCAGCTTGGAGGCCTCCTCCTACGAGCAGTACTTC. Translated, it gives CASSLEASSYEQYF.

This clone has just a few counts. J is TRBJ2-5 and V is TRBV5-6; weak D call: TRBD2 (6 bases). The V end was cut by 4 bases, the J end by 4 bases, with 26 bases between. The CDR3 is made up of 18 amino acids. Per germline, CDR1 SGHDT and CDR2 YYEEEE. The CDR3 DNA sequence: TGTGCCAGCAGCGATCTTAGGGCAGCGGCCAGCGGGCCAGAGACCCAGTACTTC. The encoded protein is CASSDLRAAASGPETQYF. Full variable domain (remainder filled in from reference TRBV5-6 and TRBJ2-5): DAGVTQSPTHLIKTRGQQVTLRCSPKSGHDTVSWYQQALGQGPQFIFQYYEEEERQRGNFPDRFSGHQFPNYSSELNVNALLLGDSALYLCASSDLRAAASGPETQYFGPGTRLLVL.

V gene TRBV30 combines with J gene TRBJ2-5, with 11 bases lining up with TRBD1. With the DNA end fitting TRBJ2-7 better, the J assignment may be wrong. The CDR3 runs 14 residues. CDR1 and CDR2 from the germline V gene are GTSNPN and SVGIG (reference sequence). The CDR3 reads CAWSWGQGVYEQYF. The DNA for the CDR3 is TGTGCCTGGAGTTGGGGACAGGGGGTCTACGAGCAGTACTTC.

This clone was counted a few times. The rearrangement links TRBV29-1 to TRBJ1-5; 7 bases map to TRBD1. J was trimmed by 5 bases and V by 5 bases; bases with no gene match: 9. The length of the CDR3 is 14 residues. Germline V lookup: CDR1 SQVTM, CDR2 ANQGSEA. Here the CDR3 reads CSVLTGSEDQPQHF. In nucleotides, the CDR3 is TGCAGCGTTCTGACAGGGAGTGAGGATCAGCCCCAGCATTTT.

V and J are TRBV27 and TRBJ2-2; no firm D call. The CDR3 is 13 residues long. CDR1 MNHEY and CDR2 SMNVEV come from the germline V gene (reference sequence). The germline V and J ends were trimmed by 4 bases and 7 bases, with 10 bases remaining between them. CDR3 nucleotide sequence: TGTGCCAGCAGTTATCTACGCGGCGGGGAGCTGTTTTTT. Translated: CASSYLRGGELFF.

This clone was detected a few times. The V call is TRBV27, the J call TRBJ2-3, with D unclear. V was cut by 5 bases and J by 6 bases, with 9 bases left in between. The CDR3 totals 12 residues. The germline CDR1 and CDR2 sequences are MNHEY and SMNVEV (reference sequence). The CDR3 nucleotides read TGTGCCAGCAGTCCCTCTAAGGATACGCAGTATTTT. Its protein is CASSPSKDTQYF.

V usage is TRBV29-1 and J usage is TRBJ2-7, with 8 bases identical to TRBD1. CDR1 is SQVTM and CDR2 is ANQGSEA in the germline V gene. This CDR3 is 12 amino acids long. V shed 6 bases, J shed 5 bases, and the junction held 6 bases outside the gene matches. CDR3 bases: TGCAGCGTGGGGATGACAGGGGACGAGCAGTACTTC. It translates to CSVGMTGDEQYF.

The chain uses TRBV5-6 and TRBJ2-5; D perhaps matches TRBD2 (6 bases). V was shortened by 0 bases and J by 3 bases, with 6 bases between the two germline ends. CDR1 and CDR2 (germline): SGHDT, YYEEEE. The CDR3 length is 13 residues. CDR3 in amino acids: CASSLGREETQYF. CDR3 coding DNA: TGTGCCAGCAGCTTGGGGAGGGAAGAGACCCAGTACTTC.

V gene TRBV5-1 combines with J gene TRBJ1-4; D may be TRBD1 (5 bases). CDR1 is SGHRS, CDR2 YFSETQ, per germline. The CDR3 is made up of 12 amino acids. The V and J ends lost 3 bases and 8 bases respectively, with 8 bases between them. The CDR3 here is CASSYTGEKLFF. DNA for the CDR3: TGCGCCAGCAGCTACACAGGAGAAAAACTGTTTTTT.

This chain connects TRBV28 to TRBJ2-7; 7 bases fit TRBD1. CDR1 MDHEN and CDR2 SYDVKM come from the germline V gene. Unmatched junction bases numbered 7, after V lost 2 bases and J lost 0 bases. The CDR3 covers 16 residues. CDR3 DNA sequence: TGTGCCAGCAGTTTAGCGGACAGGACGTACTCCTACGAGCAGTACTTC. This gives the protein CASSLADRTYSYEQYF.

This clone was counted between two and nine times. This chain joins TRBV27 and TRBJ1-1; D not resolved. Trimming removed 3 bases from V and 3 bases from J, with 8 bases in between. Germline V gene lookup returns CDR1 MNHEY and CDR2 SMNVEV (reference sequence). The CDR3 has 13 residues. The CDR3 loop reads CASSFGVDTEAFF. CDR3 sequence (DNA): TGTGCCAGCAGTTTTGGGGTGGACACTGAAGCTTTCTTT.

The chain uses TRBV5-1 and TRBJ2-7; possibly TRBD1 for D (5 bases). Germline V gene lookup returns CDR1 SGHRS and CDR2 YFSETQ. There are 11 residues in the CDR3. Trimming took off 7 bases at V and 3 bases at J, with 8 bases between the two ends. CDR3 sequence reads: CASGDSYEQYF. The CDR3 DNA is TGCGCCAGCGGCGACAGCTACGAGCAGTACTTC.

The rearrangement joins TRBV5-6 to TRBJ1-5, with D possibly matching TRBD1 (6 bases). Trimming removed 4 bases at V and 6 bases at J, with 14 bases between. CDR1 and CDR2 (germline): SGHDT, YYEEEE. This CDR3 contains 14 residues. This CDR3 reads CASSPRDTSQPQHF. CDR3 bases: TGTGCCAGCAGCCCCCGGGACACCAGTCAGCCCCAGCATTTT.

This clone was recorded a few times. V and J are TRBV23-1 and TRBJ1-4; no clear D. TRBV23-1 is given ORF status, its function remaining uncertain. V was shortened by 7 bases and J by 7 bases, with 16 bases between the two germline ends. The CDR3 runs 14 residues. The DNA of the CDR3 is TGCGCCAGCATCCCAGCAGATGAGGGTGAAAAACTGTTTTTT. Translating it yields CASIPADEGEKLFF.

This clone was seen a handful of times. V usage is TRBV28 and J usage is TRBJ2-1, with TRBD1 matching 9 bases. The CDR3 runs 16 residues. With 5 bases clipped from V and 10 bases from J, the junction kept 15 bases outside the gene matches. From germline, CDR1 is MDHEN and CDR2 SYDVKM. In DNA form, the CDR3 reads TGTGCCAGCAGTACCCGGACAGGGGCGCGGTTTTGGGAGCAGTTCTTC. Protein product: CASSTRTGARFWEQFF.

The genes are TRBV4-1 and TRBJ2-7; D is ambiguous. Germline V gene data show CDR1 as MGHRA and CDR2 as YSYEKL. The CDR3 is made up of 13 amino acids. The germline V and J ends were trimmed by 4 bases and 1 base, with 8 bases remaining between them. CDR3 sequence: CASSPSESYEQYF. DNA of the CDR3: TGCGCCAGCAGCCCCTCTGAATCCTACGAGCAGTACTTC.

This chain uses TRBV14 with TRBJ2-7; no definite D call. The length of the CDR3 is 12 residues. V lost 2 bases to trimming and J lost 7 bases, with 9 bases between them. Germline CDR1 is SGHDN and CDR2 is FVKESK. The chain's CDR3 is CASSQSSAEQYF. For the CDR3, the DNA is TGTGCCAGCAGCCAATCTTCAGCGGAGCAGTACTTC.

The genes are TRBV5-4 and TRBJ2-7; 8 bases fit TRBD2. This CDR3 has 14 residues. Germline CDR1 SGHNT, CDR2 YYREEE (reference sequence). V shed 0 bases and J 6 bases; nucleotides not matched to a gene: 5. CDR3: CASSLDGTRAEQYF. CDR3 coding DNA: TGTGCCAGCAGCTTGGACGGGACTAGGGCCGAGCAGTACTTC.

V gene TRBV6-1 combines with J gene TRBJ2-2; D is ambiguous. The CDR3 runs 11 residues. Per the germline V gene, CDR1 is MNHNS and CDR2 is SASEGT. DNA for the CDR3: TGTGCTGTGCAGGTTACCGGGGAGCTGTTTTTT. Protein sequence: CAVQVTGELFF.

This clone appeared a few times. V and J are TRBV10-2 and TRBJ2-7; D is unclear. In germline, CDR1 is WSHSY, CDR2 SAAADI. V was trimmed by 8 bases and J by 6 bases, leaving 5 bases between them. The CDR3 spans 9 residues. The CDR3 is CASGPEQYF. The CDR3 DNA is TGCGCCAGCGGTCCCGAGCAGTACTTC.

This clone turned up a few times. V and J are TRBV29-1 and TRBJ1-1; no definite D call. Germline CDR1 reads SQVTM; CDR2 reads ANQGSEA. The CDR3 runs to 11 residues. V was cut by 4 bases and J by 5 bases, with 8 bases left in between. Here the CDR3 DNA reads TGCAGCGTTGTTCAGGAAACTGAAGCTTTCTTT. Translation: CSVVQETEAFF.